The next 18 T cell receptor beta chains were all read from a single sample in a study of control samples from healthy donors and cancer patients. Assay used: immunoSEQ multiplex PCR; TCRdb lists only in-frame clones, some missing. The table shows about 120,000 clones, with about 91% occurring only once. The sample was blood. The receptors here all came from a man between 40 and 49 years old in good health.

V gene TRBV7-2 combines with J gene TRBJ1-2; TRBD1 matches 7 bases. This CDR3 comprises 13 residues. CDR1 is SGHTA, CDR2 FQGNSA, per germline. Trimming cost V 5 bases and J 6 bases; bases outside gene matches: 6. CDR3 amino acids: CASSTTGAHGYTF. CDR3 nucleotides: TGTGCCAGCAGCACTACAGGGGCACATGGCTACACCTTC.

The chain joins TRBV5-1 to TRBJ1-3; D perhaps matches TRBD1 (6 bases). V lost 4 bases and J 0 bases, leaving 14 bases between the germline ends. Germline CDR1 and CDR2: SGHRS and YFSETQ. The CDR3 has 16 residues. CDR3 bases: TGCGCCAGCAGCGAAACAGGGACTTCCTCTGGAAACACCATATATTTT. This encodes CASSETGTSSGNTIYF.

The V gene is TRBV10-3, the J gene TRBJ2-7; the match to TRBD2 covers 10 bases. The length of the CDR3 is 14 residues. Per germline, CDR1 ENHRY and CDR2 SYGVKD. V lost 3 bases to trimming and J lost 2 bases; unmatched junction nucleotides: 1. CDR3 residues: CAISDTSGAYEQYF. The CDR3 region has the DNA TGTGCCATCAGTGATACTAGCGGGGCCTACGAGCAGTACTTC.

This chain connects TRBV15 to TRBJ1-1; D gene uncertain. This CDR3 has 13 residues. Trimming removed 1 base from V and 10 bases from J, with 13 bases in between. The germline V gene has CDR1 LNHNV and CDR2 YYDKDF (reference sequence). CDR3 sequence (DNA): TGTGCCACCAGCAGAGTTCGCAAGGGAGTAGCTTTCTTT. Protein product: CATSRVRKGVAFF. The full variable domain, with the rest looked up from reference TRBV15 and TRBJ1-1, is DAMVIQNPRYQVTQFGKPVTLSCSQTLNHNVMYWYQQKSSQAPKLLFHYYDKDFNNEADTPDNFQSRRPNTSFCFLDIRSPGLGDTAMYLCATSRVRKGVAFFGQGTRLTVV.

The CDR3 loop reads CASSLGRDQETQYF. For the CDR3, the DNA is TGTGCCAGCAGTTTAGGACGGGATCAAGAGACCCAGTACTTC. V usage is TRBV6-5 and J usage is TRBJ2-5, with D possibly being TRBD2 (5 bases). Per the germline V gene, CDR1 is MNHEY and CDR2 is SVGAGI. Between the trimmed V and J ends, which lost 4 bases and 2 bases, there was a span of 11 bases. This CDR3 is built from 14 residues.

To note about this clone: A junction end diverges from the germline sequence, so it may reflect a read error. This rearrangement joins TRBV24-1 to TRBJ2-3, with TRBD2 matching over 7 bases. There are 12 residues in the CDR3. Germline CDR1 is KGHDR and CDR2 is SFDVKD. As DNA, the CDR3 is TGTGTCACCGGGGGAGGGCCAGATACGCAGTATTTT. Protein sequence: CVTGGGPDTQYF.

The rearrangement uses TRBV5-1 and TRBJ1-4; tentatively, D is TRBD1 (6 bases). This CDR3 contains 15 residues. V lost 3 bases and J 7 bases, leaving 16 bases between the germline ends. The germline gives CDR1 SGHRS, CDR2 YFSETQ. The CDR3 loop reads CASSSLTGGSEKLFF. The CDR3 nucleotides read TGCGCCAGCAGCTCTTTGACAGGAGGTAGTGAAAAACTGTTTTTT.

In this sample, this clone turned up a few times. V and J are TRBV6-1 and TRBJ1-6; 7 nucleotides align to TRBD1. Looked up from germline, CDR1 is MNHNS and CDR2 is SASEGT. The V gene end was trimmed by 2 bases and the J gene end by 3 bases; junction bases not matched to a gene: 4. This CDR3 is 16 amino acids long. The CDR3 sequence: CASSEPRQGYNSPLHF. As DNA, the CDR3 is TGTGCCAGCAGTGAACCCAGACAGGGCTATAATTCACCCCTCCACTTT.

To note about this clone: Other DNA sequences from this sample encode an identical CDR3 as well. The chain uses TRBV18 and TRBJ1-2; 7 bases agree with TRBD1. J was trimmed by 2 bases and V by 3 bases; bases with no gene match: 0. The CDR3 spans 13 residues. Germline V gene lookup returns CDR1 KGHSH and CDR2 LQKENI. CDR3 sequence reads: CASSPGQNYGYTF. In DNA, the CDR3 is TGTGCCAGCTCACCGGGACAGAACTATGGCTACACCTTC.

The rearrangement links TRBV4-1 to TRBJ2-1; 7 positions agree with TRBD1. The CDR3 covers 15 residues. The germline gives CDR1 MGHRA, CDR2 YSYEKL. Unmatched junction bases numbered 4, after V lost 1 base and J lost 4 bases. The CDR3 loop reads CASSQGDRVYNEQFF. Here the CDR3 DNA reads TGCGCCAGCAGCCAAGGAGACAGGGTTTACAATGAGCAGTTCTTC.

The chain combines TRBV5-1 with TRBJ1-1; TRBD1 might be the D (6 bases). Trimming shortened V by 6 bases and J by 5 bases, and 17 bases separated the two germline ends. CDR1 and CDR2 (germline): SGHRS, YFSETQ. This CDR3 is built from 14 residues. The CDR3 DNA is TGCGCCAGCACTGGGCCGGGGGCCGGTACTGAAGCTTTCTTT. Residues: CASTGPGAGTEAFF.

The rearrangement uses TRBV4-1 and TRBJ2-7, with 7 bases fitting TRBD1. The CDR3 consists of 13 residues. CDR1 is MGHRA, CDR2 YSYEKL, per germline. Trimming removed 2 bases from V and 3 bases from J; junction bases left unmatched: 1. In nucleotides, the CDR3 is TGCGCCAGCAGCCAATACAGGGGCTACGAGCAGTACTTC. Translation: CASSQYRGYEQYF.

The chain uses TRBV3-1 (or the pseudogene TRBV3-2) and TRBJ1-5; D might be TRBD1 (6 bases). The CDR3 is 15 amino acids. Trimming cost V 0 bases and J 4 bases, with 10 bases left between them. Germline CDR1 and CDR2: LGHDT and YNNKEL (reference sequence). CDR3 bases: TGTGCCAGCAGCCAAGATTGGACAGAAAATCAGCCCCAGCATTTT. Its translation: CASSQDWTENQPQHF.

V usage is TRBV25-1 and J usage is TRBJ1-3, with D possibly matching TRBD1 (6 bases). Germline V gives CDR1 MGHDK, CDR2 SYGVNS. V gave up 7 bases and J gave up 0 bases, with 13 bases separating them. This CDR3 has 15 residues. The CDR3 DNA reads TGTGCCAGCACTAGGGGGACATTCTCTGGAAACACCATATATTTT. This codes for CASTRGTFSGNTIYF.

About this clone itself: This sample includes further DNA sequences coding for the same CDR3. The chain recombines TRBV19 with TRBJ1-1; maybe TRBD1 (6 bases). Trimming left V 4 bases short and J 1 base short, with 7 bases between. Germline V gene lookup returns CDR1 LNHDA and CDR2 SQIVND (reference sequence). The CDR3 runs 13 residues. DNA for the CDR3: TGTGCCAGTAGTACGACAGGGAACACTGAAGCTTTCTTT. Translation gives CASSTTGNTEAFF.

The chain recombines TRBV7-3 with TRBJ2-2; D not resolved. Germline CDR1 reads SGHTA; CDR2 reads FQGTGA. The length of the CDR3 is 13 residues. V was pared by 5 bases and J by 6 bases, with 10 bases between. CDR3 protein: CASSPSSAGELFF. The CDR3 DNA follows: TGTGCCAGCAGCCCAAGCAGCGCCGGGGAGCTGTTTTTT.

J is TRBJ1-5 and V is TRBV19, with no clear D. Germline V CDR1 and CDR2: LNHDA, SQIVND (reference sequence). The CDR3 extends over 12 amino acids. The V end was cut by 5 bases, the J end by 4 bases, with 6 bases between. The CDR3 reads CASSLGNQPQHF. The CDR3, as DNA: TGTGCCAGTAGTCTGGGGAATCAGCCCCAGCATTTT.

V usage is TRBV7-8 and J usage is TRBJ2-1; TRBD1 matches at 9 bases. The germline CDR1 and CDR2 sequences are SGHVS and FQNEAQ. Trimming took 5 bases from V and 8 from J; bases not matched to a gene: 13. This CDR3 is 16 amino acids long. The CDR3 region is CASSLRRDRAGYEQFF. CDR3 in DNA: TGTGCCAGCAGCCTACGTCGGGACAGGGCTGGTTATGAGCAGTTCTTC.